The T cell receptor (beta chain) described here comes from a study of T cells in Graves' hyperthyroidism and ophthalmopathy. With regard to this clonotype: The junction and the germline gene differ at one end; a read error may be behind it.

RNA transcripts were the template for amplifying TCR beta CDR3 regions. HTBI primers drove first-round RT-PCR of the TCR CDR3. TCRdb reprocessed the multiplex PCR reads with MiXCR, giving one entry per CDR3 protein. This table holds 500,000 to 650,000 distinct CDR3 sequences, roughly 15% found once. Absent ophthalmopathy progression within 18 months defined stable Graves' hyperthyroidism. CDR3 size: 15 residues. Germline V gives CDR1 SGHTA, CDR2 FQGTGA. The chain recombines TRBV7-3 with TRBJ2-7, with 9 bases matching TRBD1. The clonotype originates from a woman in her thirties or forties with Graves' hyperthyroidism. Sequenced material: blood. CDR3 nucleotide sequence: TGTGCCAGCAGCATAACCGGGACAGGGCATAACGAGCAGTACTTC. Translated, it gives CASSITGTGHNEQYF. Full variable domain (missing parts from reference TRBV7-3 and TRBJ2-7): GAGVSQTPSNKVTEKGKYVELRCDPISGHTALYWYRQSLGQGPEFLIYFQGTGAADDSGLPNDRFFAVRPEGSVSTLKIQRTERGDSAVYLCASSITGTGHNEQYFGPGTRLTVT.